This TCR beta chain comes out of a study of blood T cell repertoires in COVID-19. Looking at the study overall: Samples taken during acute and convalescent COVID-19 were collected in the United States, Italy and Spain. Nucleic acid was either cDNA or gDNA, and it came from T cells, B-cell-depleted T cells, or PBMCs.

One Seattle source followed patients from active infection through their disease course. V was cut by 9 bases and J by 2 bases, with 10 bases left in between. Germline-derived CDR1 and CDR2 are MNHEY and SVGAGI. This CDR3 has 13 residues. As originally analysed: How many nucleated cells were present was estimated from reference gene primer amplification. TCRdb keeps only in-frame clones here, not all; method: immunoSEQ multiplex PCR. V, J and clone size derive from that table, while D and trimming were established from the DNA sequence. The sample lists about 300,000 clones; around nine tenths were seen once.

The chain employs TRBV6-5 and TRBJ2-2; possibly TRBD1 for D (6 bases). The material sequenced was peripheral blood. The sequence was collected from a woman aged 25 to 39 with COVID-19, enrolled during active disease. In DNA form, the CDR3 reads TGTGCCAGTCGGGACATCAACACCGGGGAGCTGTTTTTT. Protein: CASRDINTGELFF.